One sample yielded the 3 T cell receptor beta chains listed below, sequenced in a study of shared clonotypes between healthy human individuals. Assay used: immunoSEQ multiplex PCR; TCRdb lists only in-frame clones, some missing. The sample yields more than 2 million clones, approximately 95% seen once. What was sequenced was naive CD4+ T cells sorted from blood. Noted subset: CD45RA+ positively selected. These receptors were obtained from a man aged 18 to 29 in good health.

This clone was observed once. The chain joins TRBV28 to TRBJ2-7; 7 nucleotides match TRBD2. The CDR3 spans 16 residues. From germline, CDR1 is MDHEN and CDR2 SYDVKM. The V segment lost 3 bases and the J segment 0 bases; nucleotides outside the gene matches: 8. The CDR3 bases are TGTGCCAGCAGTTTTCTTGGCGGGGGAGACTCCTACGAGCAGTACTTC. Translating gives CASSFLGGGDSYEQYF.

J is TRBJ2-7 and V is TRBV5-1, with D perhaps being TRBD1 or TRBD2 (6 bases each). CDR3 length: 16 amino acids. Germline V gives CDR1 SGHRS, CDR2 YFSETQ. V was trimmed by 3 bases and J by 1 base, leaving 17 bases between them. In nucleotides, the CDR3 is TGCGCCAGCAGCTCCCTGGGGGGCTCATCTTCCTACGAGCAGTACTTC. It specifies CASSSLGGSSSYEQYF.

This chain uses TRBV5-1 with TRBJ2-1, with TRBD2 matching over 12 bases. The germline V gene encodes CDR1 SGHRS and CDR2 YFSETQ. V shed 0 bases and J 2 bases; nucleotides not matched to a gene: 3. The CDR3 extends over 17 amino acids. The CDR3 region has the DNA TGCGCCAGCAGCTTGGCTCTAGCGGGAGGGCCCTACAATGAGCAGTTCTTC. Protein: CASSLALAGGPYNEQFF.